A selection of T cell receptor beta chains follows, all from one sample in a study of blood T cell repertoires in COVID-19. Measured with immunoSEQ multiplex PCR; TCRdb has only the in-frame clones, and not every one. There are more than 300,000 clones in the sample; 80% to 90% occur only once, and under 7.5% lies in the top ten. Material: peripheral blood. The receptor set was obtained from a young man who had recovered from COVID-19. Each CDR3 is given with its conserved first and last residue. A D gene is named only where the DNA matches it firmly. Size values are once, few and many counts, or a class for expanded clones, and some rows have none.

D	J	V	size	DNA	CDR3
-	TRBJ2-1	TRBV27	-	TGTGCCAGCACCAGAGGCTACAGGCCGGTTGGGACTTCCTTTTACAATGAGCAGTTCTTC	CASTRGYRPVGTSFYNEQFF
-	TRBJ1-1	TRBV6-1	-	TGTGCCAGCAGTGAAAACCAGATCCAACGCCGCACTGAAGCTTTCTTT	CASSENQIQRRTEAFF
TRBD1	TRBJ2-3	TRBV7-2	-	TGTGCCAGCAGCTTAGCGAGCCCGGGACAGGGTGGCACAGATACGCAGTATTTT	CASSLASPGQGGTDTQYF
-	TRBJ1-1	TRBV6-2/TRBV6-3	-	TGTGCCAGCAGTTACTCGGTGGAGGGGAGGGCGCTCGGCACTGAAGCTTTCTTT	CASSYSVEGRALGTEAFF
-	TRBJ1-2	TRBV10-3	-	TGTGCCATCAGTGCTTTGGAGGGTGTAGAAGGCTACACCTTC	CAISALEGVEGYTF
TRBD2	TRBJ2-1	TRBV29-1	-	TGCAGCGTCCTCCAGCGGGACTCCTACAATGAGCAGTTCTTC	CSVLQRDSYNEQFF
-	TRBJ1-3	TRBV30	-	TGTGCCTGGACCGGCCCAGGGAGGACTGGAAACACCATATATTTT	CAWTGPGRTGNTIYF
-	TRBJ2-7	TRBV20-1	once	TGCAGTGCTAGTGGGCAGTCCTACGAGCAGTACTTC	CSASGQSYEQYF
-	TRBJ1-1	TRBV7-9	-	TGTGCCAGCAGCTCGACAGTCGACACTGAAGCTTTCTTT	CASSSTVDTEAFF
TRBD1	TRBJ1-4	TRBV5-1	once	TGCGCCAGCGGGACAGGGGCCGGGAATGAAAAACTGTTTTTT	CASGTGAGNEKLFF
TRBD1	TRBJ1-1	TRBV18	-	TGTGCCAGCTCACCAAAGCGGCGGGACAGGGGATTAGGAACTGAAGCTTTCTTT	CASSPKRRDRGLGTEAFF
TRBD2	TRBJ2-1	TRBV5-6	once	TGTGCCAGCAGTCAAGCGGGGGGGAACAATGAGCAGTTCTTC	CASSQAGGNNEQFF
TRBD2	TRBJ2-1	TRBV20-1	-	TGCAGTGCTAGTGTGACTAGCGGGAGCAGCGAGCAGTTCTTC	CSASVTSGSSEQFF
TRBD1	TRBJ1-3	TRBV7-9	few	TGTGCCAGCAGCCCCCGACAGGGATTCTCTGGAAACAGCATATATTTT	CASSPRQGFSGNSIYF
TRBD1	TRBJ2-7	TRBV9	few	TGTGCCAGCAGCGTCCACCAGGGGGCTGAGTACGAGCAGTACTTC	CASSVHQGAEYEQYF
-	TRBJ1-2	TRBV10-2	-	TGCGCCAGCAGTGATTTTAGTGGGTCGGGGGGCTCGGATGGCTACACCTTC	CASSDFSGSGGSDGYTF
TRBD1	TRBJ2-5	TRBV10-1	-	TGCGCCAGCAGTGCCCGGACAGGGACGGCAGAGACCCAGTACTTC	CASSARTGTAETQYF
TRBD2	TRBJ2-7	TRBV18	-	TGTGCCAGCTCACCAGGGCGGGAGGACTACGAGCAGTACTTC	CASSPGREDYEQYF
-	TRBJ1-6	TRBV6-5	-	TGTGCCAGCAGTTACTCGCCACAGGGTTATTCACCCCTCCACTTT	CASSYSPQGYSPLHF
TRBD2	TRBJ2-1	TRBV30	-	TGTGCCTGGGTCGGGACTAGTTACAATGAGCAGTTCTTC	CAWVGTSYNEQFF
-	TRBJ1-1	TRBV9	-	TGTGCCAGCAGCGTAGGATGGGGCCATGAAGCTTTCTTT	CASSVGWGHEAFF
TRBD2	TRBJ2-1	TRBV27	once	TGTGCCAGCAGTTTATCGGCTAGCGGGGCCAATGAGCAGTTCTTC	CASSLSASGANEQFF
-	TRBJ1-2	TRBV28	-	TGTGCCAGCAGTTCGGGACACGCAGGGAGCTATGGCTACACCTTC	CASSSGHAGSYGYTF
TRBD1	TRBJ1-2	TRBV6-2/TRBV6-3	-	TGTGCCAGCAGTTACGTCCCGGGACAGGGCCCGCAAAACTATGGCTACACCTTC	CASSYVPGQGPQNYGYTF
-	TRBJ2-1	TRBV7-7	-	TGTGCCAGCAGCTTAGCTTTTAGCGGTGGGGGAAATGAGCAGTTCTTC	CASSLAFSGGGNEQFF
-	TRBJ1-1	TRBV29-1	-	TGCAGCGTTCCCGCAGTTTGGACAGCATCACGGGGAGCTTTCTTT	CSVPAVWTASRGAFF
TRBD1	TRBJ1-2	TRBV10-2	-	TGCGCCAGCAGGGCAACAGGGGGCTTTTATGGCTACACCTTC	CASRATGGFYGYTF
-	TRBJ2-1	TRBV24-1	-	TGTGCCACCGGGCACGGACTCGATCAGTTCTTC	CATGHGLDQFF
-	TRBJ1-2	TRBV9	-	TGTGCCAGCAGCGTAGGGGGGACTGACTATGGCTACACCTTC	CASSVGGTDYGYTF
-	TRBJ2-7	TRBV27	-	TGTGCCAGCAGTTGGGGCACCCTCTACGAGCAGTACTTC	CASSWGTLYEQYF
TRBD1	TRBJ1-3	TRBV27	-	TGTGCCAGCAGCCCGGACAGGGAAGGGGGAAACACCATATATTTT	CASSPDREGGNTIYF
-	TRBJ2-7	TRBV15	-	TGTGCCACCGGAAGCGCACTTACCTACGAGCAGTACTTC	CATGSALTYEQYF
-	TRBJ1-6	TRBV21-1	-	TGTGCCAGCAGCAAGGTCCCCACAGGGGATAATTCACCCCTCCACTTT	CASSKVPTGDNSPLHF
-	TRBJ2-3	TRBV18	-	TGTGCCAGCTCACCACGCGGCCACACAGATACGCAGTATTTT	CASSPRGHTDTQYF
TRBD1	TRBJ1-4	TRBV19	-	TGTGCCAGTAGTAACCCCGCCGGACAGGGATATTTT	CASSNPAGQGYF
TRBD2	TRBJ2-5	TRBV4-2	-	TGTGCCAGCAGCCAAGAGTGGTGGGCTAGCGGGAGCGATGAGACCCAGTACTTC	CASSQEWWASGSDETQYF
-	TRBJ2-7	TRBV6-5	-	TGTGCCAGCAGTCCCGGGGTGAGCTCCTACGAGCAGTACTTC	CASSPGVSSYEQYF
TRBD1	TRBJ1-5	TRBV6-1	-	TGTGCCAGCAGGGACCAGGGGGCCCAGCCCCAGCATTTT	CASRDQGAQPQHF
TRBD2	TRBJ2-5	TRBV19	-	TGTGCCAGTAGTTCAGGACTAGCGGGAGAGGAGACCCAGTACTTC	CASSSGLAGEETQYF
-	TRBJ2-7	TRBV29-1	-	TGCAGCGGTTCCGGGACTGCCACTTCCGAGCAGTACTTC	CSGSGTATSEQYF